This T cell receptor beta chain was profiled in a study of blood T cell repertoires in COVID-19. Study background: Sites across the United States, Italy and Spain contributed samples from acute and convalescent COVID-19. The analysed material was cDNA or gDNA that came from T cells, B-cell-depleted T cells, or PBMCs.

Authors' data handling: Amplification of reference gene primers was used by the study to estimate nucleated cell counts. Clones were sequenced by immunoSEQ multiplex PCR, and TCRdb holds only the in-frame ones, with some missing. The V and J calls and the clone size are those of that table, but D and trimming were determined from the DNA. The profile shows 250,000 or so clones, about nine tenths of them singletons. The CDR3 has 15 amino acids. Germline V lookup: CDR1 KGHDR, CDR2 SFDVKD. V lost 4 bases and J lost 6; bases outside the gene matches: 7. The clonotype was recovered from a woman in her thirties or forties who had recovered from COVID-19. The chain combines TRBV24-1 with TRBJ2-1, with TRBD1 identical over 8 bases. The specimen was peripheral blood. CDR3 residues: CATSELNGQGNEQFF. DNA of the CDR3: TGTGCCACCAGTGAGCTGAACGGACAGGGCAATGAGCAGTTCTTC.